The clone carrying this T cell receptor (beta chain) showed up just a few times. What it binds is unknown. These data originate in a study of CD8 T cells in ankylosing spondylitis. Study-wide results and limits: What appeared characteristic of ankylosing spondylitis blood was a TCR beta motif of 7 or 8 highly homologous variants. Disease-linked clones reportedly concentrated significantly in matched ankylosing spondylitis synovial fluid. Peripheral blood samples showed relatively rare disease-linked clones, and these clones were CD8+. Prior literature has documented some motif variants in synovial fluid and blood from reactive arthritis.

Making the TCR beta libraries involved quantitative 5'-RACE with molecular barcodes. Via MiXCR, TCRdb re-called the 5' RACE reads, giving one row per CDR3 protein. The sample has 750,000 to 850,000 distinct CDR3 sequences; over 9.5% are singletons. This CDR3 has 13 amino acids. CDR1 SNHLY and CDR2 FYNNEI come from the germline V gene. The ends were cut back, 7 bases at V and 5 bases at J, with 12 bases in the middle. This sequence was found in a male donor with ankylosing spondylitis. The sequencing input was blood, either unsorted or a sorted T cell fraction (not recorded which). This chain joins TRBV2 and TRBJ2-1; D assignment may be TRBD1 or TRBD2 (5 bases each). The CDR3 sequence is CASTEGQDNEQFF. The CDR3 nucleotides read TGTGCCAGCACTGAGGGGCAGGACAATGAGCAGTTCTTC.